This TCR beta chain appears in the sequencing data of a study of memory CD4+ T cells and cytomegalovirus serostatus. Study-level information: Donors were healthy Belgian adults, several CMV seropositive and 20 to 25 seronegative. Study results and limitations: A US-trained random forest predicted CMV serostatus with median AUC around 0.92. Each of 67 CMV-associated TCRbeta sequences occurred in one to five individuals.

Data came from immunoSEQ multiplex PCR; TCRdb stores just in-frame clones and leaves some out. Of roughly 48,000 clones listed, over 70% are singletons. On this clone itself: What it binds is not known.

Single viable CD3+CD4+CD8-CD45RO+ cells were sorted as the memory CD4+ T cells. The CDR3 spans 15 residues. Germline V gene data show CDR1 as MGHDK and CDR2 as SYGVNS. V lost 3 bases and J lost 2, with 11 bases in between. The specimen was memory CD4+ T cells from blood. The V call is TRBV25-1, the J call TRBJ1-3; maybe TRBD1 (5 bases). The origin of this receptor is an adult in good health and CMV-seropositive. The CDR3 DNA reads TGTGCCAGCAGTGATCAGGGTGACCCTGGAAACACCATATATTTT. Amino acids: CASSDQGDPGNTIYF.